A selection of T cell receptor beta chains follows, all from one sample in a study of control samples from healthy donors and cancer patients. Produced via immunoSEQ multiplex PCR; TCRdb's table is partial and in-frame only. The sample has fewer than 120,000 clones; around 89% are singletons. Sequencing used PBMCs. Every receptor here comes from a woman between 55 and 75 years old with lung cancer. Each CDR3 is given with its conserved first and last residue. The D gene is left open where the match is weak. Expanded clones are given a class, and other clones once, few, many or no size at all.

abundance: -; v_gene: TRBV15; j_gene: TRBJ2-7; d_gene: TRBD2; CDR3aa: CATSRVEAGAYEQYF; CDR3nt: TGTGCCACCAGCAGAGTTGAAGCGGGAGCCTACGAGCAGTACTTC
abundance: -; v_gene: TRBV27; j_gene: TRBJ2-5; d_gene: TRBD2; CDR3aa: CASSLKRGRQETQYF; CDR3nt: TGTGCCAGCAGTTTGAAGCGGGGGCGCCAAGAGACCCAGTACTTC
abundance: -; v_gene: TRBV4-1; j_gene: TRBJ2-7; d_gene: -; CDR3aa: CASSQGTQQGYEQYF; CDR3nt: TGCGCCAGCAGCCAAGGGACTCAACAGGGTTACGAGCAGTACTTC
abundance: -; v_gene: TRBV6-5; j_gene: TRBJ2-3; d_gene: TRBD2; CDR3aa: CASSYGGGNTDTQYF; CDR3nt: TGTGCCAGCAGTTACGGGGGGGGGAACACAGATACGCAGTATTTT
abundance: -; v_gene: TRBV5-1; j_gene: TRBJ2-7; d_gene: TRBD2; CDR3aa: CASSSGGGPYEQYF; CDR3nt: TGCGCCAGCAGCTCTGGCGGGGGACCCTACGAGCAGTACTTC
abundance: once; v_gene: TRBV6-5; j_gene: TRBJ2-7; d_gene: TRBD2; CDR3aa: CASSLAGGNYEQYF; CDR3nt: TGTGCCAGCAGTTTAGCGGGAGGTAACTACGAGCAGTACTTC
abundance: -; v_gene: TRBV15; j_gene: TRBJ2-7; d_gene: -; CDR3aa: CATSREWVLKGTEQYF; CDR3nt: TGTGCCACCAGCAGAGAATGGGTTTTGAAGGGGACCGAGCAGTACTTC
abundance: -; v_gene: TRBV9; j_gene: TRBJ2-7; d_gene: -; CDR3aa: CASSVGIYYEQYF; CDR3nt: TGTGCCAGCAGCGTAGGGATCTACTACGAGCAGTACTTC
abundance: -; v_gene: TRBV5-1; j_gene: TRBJ2-5; d_gene: TRBD2; CDR3aa: CASSPSGSQETQYF; CDR3nt: TGCGCCAGCAGCCCTAGCGGGTCTCAAGAGACCCAGTACTTC
abundance: -; v_gene: TRBV5-1; j_gene: TRBJ2-5; d_gene: TRBD2; CDR3aa: CASRLAGVQETQYF; CDR3nt: TGCGCCAGCCGACTAGCGGGAGTCCAAGAGACCCAGTACTTC
abundance: -; v_gene: TRBV9; j_gene: TRBJ1-5; d_gene: -; CDR3aa: CASSGSGGSNQPQHF; CDR3nt: TGTGCCAGCAGCGGGTCTGGAGGTAGCAATCAGCCCCAGCATTTT
abundance: -; v_gene: TRBV6-5; j_gene: TRBJ1-5; d_gene: TRBD1; CDR3aa: CASRLGQGFGQPQHF; CDR3nt: TGTGCCAGCAGACTCGGACAGGGTTTTGGTCAGCCCCAGCATTTT
abundance: -; v_gene: TRBV5-1; j_gene: TRBJ2-7; d_gene: -; CDR3aa: CASSLEARYEQYF; CDR3nt: TGCGCCAGCAGCTTGGAAGCGCGTTACGAGCAGTACTTC
abundance: -; v_gene: TRBV6-6; j_gene: TRBJ2-7; d_gene: TRBD1; CDR3aa: CASSPPGTGPTYEQYF; CDR3nt: TGTGCCAGCAGTCCCCCTGGGACAGGGCCTACCTACGAGCAGTACTTC
abundance: few; v_gene: TRBV9; j_gene: TRBJ1-4; d_gene: -; CDR3aa: CASSVRGGEAYEKLFF; CDR3nt: TGTGCCAGCAGCGTCCGAGGGGGGGAGGCTTATGAAAAACTGTTTTTT
abundance: -; v_gene: TRBV28; j_gene: TRBJ1-2; d_gene: -; CDR3aa: CASSPRTVSKGYTF; CDR3nt: TGTGCCAGCAGTCCGAGGACCGTCTCGAAGGGCTACACCTTC
abundance: -; v_gene: TRBV29-1; j_gene: TRBJ2-7; d_gene: -; CDR3aa: CSVEESYEQYF; CDR3nt: TGCAGCGTTGAAGAAAGCTACGAGCAGTACTTC
abundance: -; v_gene: TRBV27; j_gene: TRBJ2-1; d_gene: -; CDR3aa: CASRAREKISYNEQFF; CDR3nt: TGTGCCAGCAGGGCTAGAGAAAAAATTTCCTACAATGAGCAGTTCTTC
abundance: -; v_gene: TRBV12-3/TRBV12-4; j_gene: TRBJ2-5; d_gene: -; CDR3aa: CASSWRAEETQYF; CDR3nt: TGTGCCAGCAGTTGGAGGGCCGAGGAGACCCAGTACTTC
abundance: -; v_gene: TRBV19; j_gene: TRBJ2-1; d_gene: TRBD2; CDR3aa: CASSMGRGASYNEQFF; CDR3nt: TGTGCCAGTAGTATGGGGCGGGGGGCCTCCTACAATGAGCAGTTCTTC
abundance: few; v_gene: TRBV4-3; j_gene: TRBJ2-2; d_gene: TRBD1; CDR3aa: CASSQVGPGTGSSGELFF; CDR3nt: TGCGCCAGCAGCCAAGTGGGCCCCGGGACAGGCTCCAGCGGGGAGCTGTTTTTT
abundance: once; v_gene: TRBV3-1/TRBV3-2; j_gene: TRBJ1-5; d_gene: TRBD1; CDR3aa: CASSGTGGQPQHF; CDR3nt: TGTGCCAGCAGCGGGACAGGTGGTCAGCCCCAGCATTTT
abundance: -; v_gene: TRBV7-3; j_gene: TRBJ2-2; d_gene: -; CDR3aa: CASSLSSASGELFF; CDR3nt: TGTGCCAGCAGCTTATCTAGCGCGTCCGGGGAGCTGTTTTTT
abundance: once; v_gene: TRBV30; j_gene: TRBJ2-1; d_gene: -; CDR3aa: CASSTTSAYNEQFF; CDR3nt: TGTGCCTCTTCCACGACTAGTGCCTACAATGAGCAGTTCTTC